This T cell receptor (beta chain) originates from a study of long-term antiretroviral therapy in people with HIV. In each sample, roughly 1-10 million cryopreserved PBMC were present before DNA extraction. Overall study results and limits: CDR3 length ranges were narrower in HIV repertoires than in controls. Collection spanned 2004 to 2017; ART regimens may be less effective than current ones.

In regard to this clone: Its antigen is as yet unknown.

A v3.0 immunoSEQ assay was performed at survey level. Method: immunoSEQ multiplex PCR; TCRdb's copy keeps in-frame clones and lacks some. In the table there are 25,000 to 30,000 clones, about 82% of which are singletons. Germline V gene lookup returns CDR1 ENHRY and CDR2 SYGVKD. This CDR3 region has 14 residues. The trim removed 10 bases at V and 0 bases at J, leaving 6 bases unmatched. This receptor was obtained from a man between 18 and 29 years old with HIV. The material sequenced was unsorted PBMCs, taken 0.8 years before starting antiretroviral therapy. The chain uses TRBV10-3 and TRBJ2-5; the match to TRBD1 covers 9 bases. The CDR3 sequence is CATGRDRDQETQYF. DNA of the CDR3: TGTGCCACCGGGCGGGACAGGGACCAAGAGACCCAGTACTTC.